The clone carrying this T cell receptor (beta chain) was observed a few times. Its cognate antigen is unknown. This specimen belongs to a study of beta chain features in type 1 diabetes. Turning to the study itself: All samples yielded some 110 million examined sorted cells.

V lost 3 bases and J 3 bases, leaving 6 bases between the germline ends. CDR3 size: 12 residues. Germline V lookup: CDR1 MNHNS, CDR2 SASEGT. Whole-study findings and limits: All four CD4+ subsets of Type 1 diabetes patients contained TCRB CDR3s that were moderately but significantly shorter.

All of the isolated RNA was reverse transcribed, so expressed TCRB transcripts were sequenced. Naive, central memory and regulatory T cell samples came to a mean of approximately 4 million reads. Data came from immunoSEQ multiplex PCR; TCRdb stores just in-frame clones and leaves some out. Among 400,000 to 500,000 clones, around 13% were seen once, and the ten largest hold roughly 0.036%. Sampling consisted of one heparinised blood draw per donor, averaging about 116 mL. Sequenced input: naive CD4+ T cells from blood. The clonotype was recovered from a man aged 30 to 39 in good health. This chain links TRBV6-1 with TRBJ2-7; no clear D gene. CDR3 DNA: TGTGCCAGCAGTGATAGACACTACGAGCAGTACGTC. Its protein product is CASSDRHYEQYV.